This TCR beta chain was captured in a study of control samples from healthy donors and cancer patients. This CDR3 has 13 residues. Per the germline V gene, CDR1 is ENHRY and CDR2 is SYGVKD. The V end was cut by 7 bases, the J end by 5 bases, with 14 bases between. This table comes from immunoSEQ multiplex PCR, and its TCRdb copy is limited to in-frame clones, with some not included. The sample comprises about 120,000 clones, 87% of which are singletons, and more than 6.5% rests with the top ten. The V and J genes are TRBV10-3 and TRBJ1-2, with D maybe TRBD1 (6 bases). This receptor was taken from a middle-aged man in good health. Specimen: blood. CDR3 region: CAITVVRGYGYTF. The CDR3 coding sequence is TGTGCCATCACCGTCGTCAGGGGTTATGGCTACACCTTC.